These 22 T cell receptor beta chains were sequenced from one sample in a study of human T cells and chemical hapten exposure. Described time point: patch test 1, 2 weeks after DPC sensitization. Described treatment: therapeutic diphenylcyclopropenone sensitization with weekly scalp DPC. TCRdb reprocessed the RACE reads via MiXCR and lists one record per CDR3 protein. This repertoire shows around 100,000 distinct CDR3 sequences, 8% to 13% found once; its top ten account for 3% to 4%. The material was whole blood, obtained in connection with sensitization to the hapten diphenylcyclopropenone (DPC). The receptors derive from a woman in her forties with alopecia areata. Some clones in this sample may be carry-over from other donors' samples.

The rearrangement joins TRBV5-6 to TRBJ2-1; no clear D. V shed 1 base and J shed 8 bases, with 13 bases lying between them. Germline CDR1 reads SGHDT; CDR2 reads YYEEEE. The CDR3 loop spans 14 amino acids. CDR3 protein: CASSLRSPQYEQFF. CDR3 nucleotides: TGTGCCAGCAGCTTGAGGTCCCCCCAGTATGAGCAGTTCTTC. Together with reference TRBV5-6 and TRBJ2-1, the CDR3 gives the full variable domain: DAGVTQSPTHLIKTRGQQVTLRCSPKSGHDTVSWYQQALGQGPQFIFQYYEEEERQRGNFPDRFSGHQFPNYSSELNVNALLLGDSALYLCASSLRSPQYEQFFGPGTRLTVL.

This clonotype was detected many times. The CDR3 sequence: CASSYRQATGNNQPQHF. The DNA for the CDR3 is TGTGCCAGCAGTTACCGACAGGCGACAGGGAACAATCAGCCCCAGCATTTT. The rearrangement links TRBV6-2 or TRBV6-3 to TRBJ1-5; 7 nucleotides align to TRBD1. Germline lookup yields CDR1 MNHEY and CDR2 SVGEGT. The V segment lost 2 bases and the J segment 3 bases; nucleotides outside the gene matches: 10. The CDR3 length is 17 residues.

This clonotype was seen only a few times. This CDR3 is CASSVAGNSYNEQFF. The CDR3 coding sequence is TGTGCCAGCAGCGTAGCCGGGAACTCCTACAATGAGCAGTTCTTC. V and J are TRBV9 and TRBJ2-1, with D perhaps TRBD2 (5 bases). Trimming removed 0 bases at V and 0 bases at J, with 7 bases between. Germline CDR1 is SGDLS and CDR2 is YYNGEE. The CDR3 has 15 residues.

This clonotype appeared many times. This sequence joins TRBV24-1 and TRBJ2-3; tentative D call: TRBD2 (5 bases). CDR1 is KGHDR and CDR2 is SFDVKD in the germline V gene. This CDR3 is 13 amino acids long. V lost 12 bases, J lost 3 bases, and 15 bases lay in between. In nucleotides, the CDR3 is TGTGCCGTTCGGACCCCGGGGACAGATACGCAGTATTTT. Its protein is CAVRTPGTDTQYF.

This clonotype appeared a few times. This chain joins TRBV21-1 and TRBJ2-7; the tabulated D call, TRBD2, remains unverified against the DNA. TRBV21-1 is noted as a pseudogene. The CDR3 is 15 amino acids. The CDR3 region is CASSLRTSGRSEQYF. In nucleotides, the CDR3 is TGTGCCAGCAGTTTACGGACTAGCGGGAGAAGCGAGCAGTACTTC.

The sample holds many counts of this clonotype. The CDR3 coding sequence is TGTGCCAGCAGTCTCCCGTCTCACCCGACAGCGCCGGAGTATGGCTACACCTTC. Translation: CASSLPSHPTAPEYGYTF. This chain links TRBV11-2 with TRBJ1-2; a weak D match, TRBD1 (5 bases). The CDR3 runs 18 residues. V was shortened by 6 bases and J by 5 bases, with 28 bases between the two germline ends. The germline CDR1 and CDR2 sequences are SGHAT and FQNNGV. Variable domain in full (rest from reference TRBV11-2 and TRBJ1-2): EAGVAQSPRYKIIEKRQSVAFWCNPISGHATLYWYQQILGQGPKLLIQFQNNGVVDDSQLPKDRFSAERLKGVDSTLKIQPAKLEDSAVYLCASSLPSHPTAPEYGYTFGSGTRLTVV.

This clonotype came up a few times. The rearrangement joins TRBV28 to TRBJ2-3, with TRBD2 matching over 16 bases. This CDR3 contains 16 residues. Unmatched junction bases numbered 5, after V lost 5 bases and J lost 6 bases. Germline lookup yields CDR1 MDHEN and CDR2 SYDVKM. Here the CDR3 reads CASSKGLAGGLDTQYF. CDR3 nucleotide sequence: TGTGCCAGCAGTAAGGGACTAGCGGGAGGGCTGGATACGCAGTATTTT.

This clonotype occurred many times. The rearrangement links TRBV12-3 or TRBV12-4 to TRBJ2-5; D perhaps matches TRBD2 (5 bases). The ends were cut back, 5 bases at V and 5 bases at J, with 12 bases in the middle. This CDR3 is 13 amino acids long. CDR3 DNA sequence: TGTGCCAGCAGTCCGCGGGCCCGGGAGACCCAGTACTTC. Protein product: CASSPRARETQYF.

Many counts were recorded for this clonotype. This sequence joins TRBV7-8 and TRBJ1-5; 8 nucleotides line up with TRBD1. CDR3 size: 14 residues. After removal of 3 bases from V and 6 bases from J, the junction contained 4 bases not matched to a gene. The germline V gene has CDR1 SGHVS and CDR2 FQNEAQ. CDR3 bases: TGTGCCAGCAGCTTGGGGACAGGCGCTCAGCCCCAGCATTTT. Protein: CASSLGTGAQPQHF.

This clonotype was recorded at least ten times. The final CDR3 position lacks the conserved phenylalanine or tryptophan, pointing to a likely read error. J is TRBJ2-1 and V is TRBV7-9, with D hard to call. V lost 1 base to trimming and J lost 6 bases, with 10 bases between them. Germline CDR1 SEHNR, CDR2 FQNEAQ (reference sequence). This CDR3 has 14 residues. The CDR3 nucleotides are TGTGCCAGCAGCTTAGGCGGCTCGCCCAATGAGCAGTTCTTG. It yields the protein CASSLGGSPNEQFL.

V is TRBV18 and J is TRBJ2-7; D uncertain. CDR3 size: 12 residues. Germline V CDR1 and CDR2: KGHSH, LQKENI. The V end lost 0 bases, the J end lost 5 bases, and 5 bases lay between the germline ends. The CDR3 sequence: CASSPPSDEQYF. CDR3 sequence (DNA): TGTGCCAGCTCACCACCTTCGGACGAGCAGTACTTC.

This clonotype was found a few times. The V gene is TRBV7-6, the J gene TRBJ2-2; 8 bases agree with TRBD2. After removal of 5 bases from V and 5 bases from J, the junction contained 7 bases not matched to a gene. This CDR3 is 15 amino acids long. CDR1 is SGHVS, CDR2 FNYEAQ, per germline. The CDR3, as DNA: TGTGCCAGCAGCGCCTCGGGGGGGCGTACCGGGGAGCTGTTTTTT. Its translation: CASSASGGRTGELFF.

This clonotype showed up just a few times. The chain employs TRBV7-2 and TRBJ2-7; 7 nucleotides align to TRBD2. Trimming took 6 bases from V and 0 from J; bases not matched to a gene: 8. The CDR3 has 15 amino acids. Germline CDR1 SGHTA, CDR2 FQGNSA. Here the CDR3 DNA reads TGTGCCAGCAGTCAAGGGCGGGGGAGCTCCTACGAGCAGTACTTC. Translation: CASSQGRGSSYEQYF.

Ten or more counts support this clonotype. The J gene is TRBJ1-2, the V gene TRBV3-1; 7 nucleotides agree with TRBD1. V trimming: 1 base; J trimming: 3 bases; junction bases outside the gene matches: 2. Germline V gives CDR1 LGHDT, CDR2 YNNKEL (reference sequence). The CDR3 has 14 residues. CDR3 loop: CASSQVGGDYGYTF. CDR3 nucleotides: TGTGCCAGCAGCCAAGTAGGGGGCGACTATGGCTACACCTTC.

This clonotype was picked up many times. The chain recombines TRBV29-1 with TRBJ2-5; D is unclear. Germline CDR1 reads SQVTM; CDR2 reads ANQGSEA. Trimming pared 7 bases from V and 2 bases from J, leaving 8 bases between. The CDR3 runs to 11 residues. Written as DNA, the CDR3 is TGCAGCGGCAGAGATCAAGAGACCCAGTACTTC. Protein product: CSGRDQETQYF.

This clonotype was detected many times. The rearrangement uses TRBV4-2 and TRBJ2-5; 7 bases are shared with TRBD2. The ends lost 0 bases at V and 2 bases at J; junction bases unmatched: 9. This CDR3 is 17 amino acids long. Germline loops: CDR1 LGHNA, CDR2 YNFKEQ. In nucleotides, the CDR3 is TGTGCCAGCAGCCAAGATAGCCAGCGGGGACTACAAGAGACCCAGTACTTC. Translation gives CASSQDSQRGLQETQYF.

This clonotype occurred many times. The chain recombines TRBV12-3 or TRBV12-4 with TRBJ1-2, with unresolved D. Deletions cut 6 bases from V and 2 bases from J, with 10 bases between. The CDR3 has 13 residues. CDR3 nucleotide sequence: TGTGCCAGCAGCACCGGGGAAAACTATGGCTACACCTTC. This sequence encodes CASSTGENYGYTF.

This clonotype has just a few counts. The chain links TRBV19 to TRBJ2-1; 9 bases line up with TRBD2. Unmatched junction bases numbered 1, after V lost 7 bases and J lost 9 bases. CDR3 size: 11 residues. Germline CDR1 is LNHDA and CDR2 is SQIVND (reference sequence). The CDR3 loop reads CASTREGEQFF. The CDR3 nucleotides are TGTGCCAGTACGCGGGAGGGTGAGCAGTTCTTC.

The chain recombines TRBV12-2 with TRBJ1-1; the D call in the table, TRBD1, was not verified against the DNA. TRBV12-2 is noted as a pseudogene. This CDR3 comprises 20 residues. Here the CDR3 reads CASRHPPGQGGIGENTEAFF. CDR3 in DNA: TGTGCAAGTCGCCATCCCCCGGGACAGGGGGGAATCGGTGAGAACACTGAAGCTTTCTTT.

V and J are TRBV30 and TRBJ2-3, with TRBD1 identical over 8 bases. This CDR3 has 14 amino acids. Germline assignment: CDR1 GTSNPN and CDR2 SVGIG (reference sequence). V lost 2 bases to trimming and J lost 4 bases; unmatched junction nucleotides: 5. The CDR3 reads CAWSLGQGADTQYF. In DNA, the CDR3 is TGTGCCTGGAGTTTAGGACAGGGTGCAGATACGCAGTATTTT.

The genes are TRBV18 and TRBJ1-1; D possibly corresponds to TRBD1 (5 bases). V lost 1 base and J 5 bases, leaving 17 bases between the germline ends. CDR1 KGHSH and CDR2 LQKENI come from the germline V gene. This CDR3 has 16 amino acids. The CDR3 DNA reads as TGTGCCAGCTCACCACTACGGGCAGGACAAGTAACTGAAGCTTTCTTT. It translates to CASSPLRAGQVTEAFF.

This clonotype has only a few counts. This chain joins TRBV30 and TRBJ2-2; D possibly corresponds to TRBD1 (5 bases). The ends were cut back, 8 bases at V and 2 bases at J, with 21 bases in the middle. Germline lookup yields CDR1 GTSNPN and CDR2 SVGIG (reference sequence). The CDR3 extends over 16 amino acids. CDR3 in DNA: TGTGCCCGTGGACCCACCATAGGGGTCAACACCGGGGAGCTGTTTTTT. Residues: CARGPTIGVNTGELFF.